This T cell receptor (beta chain) is from a study of blood T cell repertoires in COVID-19. Looking at the study overall: Donors in the United States, Italy and Spain gave samples during acute or convalescent COVID-19. In each case, the material was cDNA or gDNA derived from T cells, B-cell-depleted T cells, or PBMCs.

Germline CDR1 and CDR2: MNHEY and SVGEGT. With V trimmed by 4 bases and J by 7 bases, 8 bases remained unmatched. The CDR3 consists of 15 residues. This clone appeared once. Per the authors' pipeline: Amplifying reference gene primers gave estimates of nucleated cell counts. TCRdb's table, derived via immunoSEQ multiplex PCR, lists solely in-frame clones and lacks some. V, J and clone size derive from that table, while D and trimming were established from the DNA sequence. Among hundreds of thousands of clones listed, approximately 82% were seen once. Sequencing was performed on peripheral blood. The rearrangement joins TRBV6-2 or TRBV6-3 to TRBJ2-1; 9 bases fit TRBD1. The receptor was isolated from a woman older than 75 with acute or convalescent COVID-19. CDR3 protein: CASSSTRDRVNEQFF. CDR3 sequence (DNA): TGTGCCAGCAGTTCGACCCGGGACAGGGTTAATGAGCAGTTCTTC.